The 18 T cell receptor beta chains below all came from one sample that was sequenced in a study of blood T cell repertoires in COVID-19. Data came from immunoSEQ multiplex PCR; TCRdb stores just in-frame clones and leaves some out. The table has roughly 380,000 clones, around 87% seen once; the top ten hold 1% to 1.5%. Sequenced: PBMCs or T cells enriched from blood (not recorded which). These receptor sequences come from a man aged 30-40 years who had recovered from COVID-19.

The CDR3 nucleotides read TGTGCCAGCAGTTTATCGGGGCAGGGGCGAGCTTTCTTT. Amino acid sequence: CASSLSGQGRAFF. This sequence joins TRBV27 and TRBJ1-1, with D perhaps TRBD1 (6 bases). CDR1 is MNHEY and CDR2 is SMNVEV in the germline V gene (reference sequence). Between the trimmed V and J ends, which lost 0 bases and 10 bases, there was a span of 12 bases. The CDR3 is 13 residues long.

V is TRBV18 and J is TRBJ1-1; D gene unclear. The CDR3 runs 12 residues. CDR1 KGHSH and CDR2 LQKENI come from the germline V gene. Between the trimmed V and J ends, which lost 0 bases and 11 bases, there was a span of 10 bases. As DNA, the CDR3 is TGTGCCAGCTCACCACCGGCGGGTGGGGCTTTCTTT. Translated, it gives CASSPPAGGAFF.

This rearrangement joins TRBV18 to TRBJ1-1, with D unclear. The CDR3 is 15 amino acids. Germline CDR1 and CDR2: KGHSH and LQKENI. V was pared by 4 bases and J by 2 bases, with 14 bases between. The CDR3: CASSRTRTENTEAFF. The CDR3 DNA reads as TGTGCCAGCTCACGAACTAGGACGGAAAACACTGAAGCTTTCTTT.

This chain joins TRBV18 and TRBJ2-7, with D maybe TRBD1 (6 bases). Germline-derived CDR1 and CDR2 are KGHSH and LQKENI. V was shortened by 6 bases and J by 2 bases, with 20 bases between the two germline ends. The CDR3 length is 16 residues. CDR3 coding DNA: TGTGCCAGCTCTCTGTCCGGGACAAGGATCACCTACGAGCAGTACTTC. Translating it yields CASSLSGTRITYEQYF.

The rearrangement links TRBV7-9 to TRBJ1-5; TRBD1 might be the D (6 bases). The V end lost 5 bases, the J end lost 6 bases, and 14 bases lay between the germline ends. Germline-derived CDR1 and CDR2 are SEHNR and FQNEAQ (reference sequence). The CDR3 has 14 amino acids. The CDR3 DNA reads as TGTGCCAGCAGCGGCGGGGGGGCCGGTCAGCCCCAGCATTTT. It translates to CASSGGGAGQPQHF.

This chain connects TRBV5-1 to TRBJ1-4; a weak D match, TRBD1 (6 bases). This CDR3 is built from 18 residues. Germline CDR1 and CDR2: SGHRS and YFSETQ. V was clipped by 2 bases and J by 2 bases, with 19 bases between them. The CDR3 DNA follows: TGCGCCAGCAGCTTCGGGTCAGGGGCTAGTGGGACTAATGAAAAACTGTTTTTT. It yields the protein CASSFGSGASGTNEKLFF.

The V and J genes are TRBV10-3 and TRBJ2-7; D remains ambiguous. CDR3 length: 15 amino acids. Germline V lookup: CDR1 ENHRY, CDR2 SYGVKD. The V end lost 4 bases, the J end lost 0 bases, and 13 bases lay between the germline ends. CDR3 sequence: CAISVGLRSSYEQYF. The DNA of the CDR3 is TGTGCCATCAGTGTCGGGTTGAGGAGCTCCTACGAGCAGTACTTC.

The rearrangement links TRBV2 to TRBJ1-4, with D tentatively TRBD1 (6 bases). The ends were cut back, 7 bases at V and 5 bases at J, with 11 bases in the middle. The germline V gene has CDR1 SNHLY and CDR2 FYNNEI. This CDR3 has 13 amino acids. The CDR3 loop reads CASKGHQNEKLFF. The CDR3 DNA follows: TGTGCCAGCAAGGGACACCAAAATGAAAAACTGTTTTTT.

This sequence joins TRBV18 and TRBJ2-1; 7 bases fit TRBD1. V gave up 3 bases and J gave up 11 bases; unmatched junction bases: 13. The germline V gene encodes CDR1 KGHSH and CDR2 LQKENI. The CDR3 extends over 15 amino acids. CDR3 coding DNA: TGTGCCAGCTCACCGCAAAACAGGGGTGGTGGTAAGCAGTTCTTC. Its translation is CASSPQNRGGGKQFF.

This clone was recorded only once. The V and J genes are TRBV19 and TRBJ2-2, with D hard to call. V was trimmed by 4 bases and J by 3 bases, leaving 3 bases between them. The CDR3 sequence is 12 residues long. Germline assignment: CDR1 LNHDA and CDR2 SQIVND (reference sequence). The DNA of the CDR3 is TGTGCCAGTAGTACTGACACCGGGGAGCTGTTTTTT. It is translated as CASSTDTGELFF.

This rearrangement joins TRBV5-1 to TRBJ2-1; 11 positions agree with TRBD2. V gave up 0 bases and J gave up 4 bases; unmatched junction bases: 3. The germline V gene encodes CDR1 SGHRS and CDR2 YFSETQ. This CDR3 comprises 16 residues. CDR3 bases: TGCGCCAGCAGCTTGGACCCTAGCGGGGGGTACAATGAGCAGTTCTTC. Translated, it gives CASSLDPSGGYNEQFF.

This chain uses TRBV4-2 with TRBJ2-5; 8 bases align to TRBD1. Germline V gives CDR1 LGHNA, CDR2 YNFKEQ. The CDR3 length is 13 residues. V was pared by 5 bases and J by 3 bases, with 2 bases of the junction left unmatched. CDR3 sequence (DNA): TGTGCCAGCAGCTACAGGGGGGAAGAGACCCAGTACTTC. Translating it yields CASSYRGEETQYF.

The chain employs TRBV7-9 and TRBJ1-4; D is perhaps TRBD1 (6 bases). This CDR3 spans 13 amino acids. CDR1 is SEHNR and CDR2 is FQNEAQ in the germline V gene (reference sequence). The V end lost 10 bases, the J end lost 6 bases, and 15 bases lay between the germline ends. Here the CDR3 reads CATSIGGDEKLFF. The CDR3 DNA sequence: TGTGCCACCTCTATAGGGGGTGATGAAAAACTGTTTTTT. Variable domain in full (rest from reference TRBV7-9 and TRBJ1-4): DTGVSQNPRHKITKRGQNVTFRCDPISEHNRLYWYRQTLGQGPEFLTYFQNEAQLEKSRLLSDRFSAERPKGSFSTLEIQRTEQGDSAMYLCATSIGGDEKLFFGSGTQLSVL.

The CDR3 region has the DNA TGCGCCAGCAGCCAAGCGGGGGCGGGGGGGCCGTACGAGCAGTACTTC. Translation gives CASSQAGAGGPYEQYF. The chain carries TRBV4-1 and TRBJ2-7, with 9 nucleotides matching TRBD2. This CDR3 contains 16 residues. With 1 base clipped from V and 4 bases from J, the junction kept 8 bases outside the gene matches. CDR1 is MGHRA, CDR2 YSYEKL, per germline.

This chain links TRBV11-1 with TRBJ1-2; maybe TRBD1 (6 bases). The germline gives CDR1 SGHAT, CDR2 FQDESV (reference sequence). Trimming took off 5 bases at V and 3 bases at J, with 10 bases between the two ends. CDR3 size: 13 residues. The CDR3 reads CASSLDSYYGYTF. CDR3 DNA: TGTGCCAGCAGCCTGGACAGCTACTATGGCTACACCTTC.

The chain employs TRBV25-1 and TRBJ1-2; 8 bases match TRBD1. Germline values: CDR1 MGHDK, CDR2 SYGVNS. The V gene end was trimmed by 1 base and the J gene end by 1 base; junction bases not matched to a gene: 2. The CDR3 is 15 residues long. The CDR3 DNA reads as TGTGCCAGCAGTGAATTCGGACAGGGTAACTATGGCTACACCTTC. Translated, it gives CASSEFGQGNYGYTF.

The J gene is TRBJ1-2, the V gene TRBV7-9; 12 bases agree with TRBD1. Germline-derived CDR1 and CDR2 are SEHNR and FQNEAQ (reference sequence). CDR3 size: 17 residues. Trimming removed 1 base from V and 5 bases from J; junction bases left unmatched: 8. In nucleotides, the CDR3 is TGTGCCAGCAGCTTAGAAGGGACAGGGGGCTCTCGGTATGGCTACACCTTC. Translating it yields CASSLEGTGGSRYGYTF.

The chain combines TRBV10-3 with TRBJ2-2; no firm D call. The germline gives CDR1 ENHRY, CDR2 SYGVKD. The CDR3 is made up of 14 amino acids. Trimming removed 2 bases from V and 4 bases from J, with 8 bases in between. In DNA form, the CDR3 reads TGTGCCATCAGTGAGGTGTTGAGCACCGGGGAGCTGTTTTTT. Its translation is CAISEVLSTGELFF.